These 8 T cell receptor beta chains share one sample of origin, sequenced in a study of T cells after yellow fever vaccination. One entry per CDR3 protein results from TCRdb running MiXCR on the 5' RACE reads. The sample has hundreds of thousands of distinct CDR3 sequences; roughly an eighth are singletons. The sequencing used PBMCs, collected on the day of the yellow fever booster vaccination. The receptors originated from a man aged 25 to 45 who received the YFV17D yellow fever vaccine.

This clonotype occurred a few times. The CDR3 DNA reads as TGTGCCAGCAGCTTAGCGGTGGGGGACTACGAGCAGTACTTC. It yields the protein CASSLAVGDYEQYF. The chain is built from TRBV11-2 and TRBJ2-7; either TRBD1 or TRBD2 may supply D (5 bases each). The CDR3 length is 14 residues. In germline, CDR1 is SGHAT, CDR2 FQNNGV. Trimming pared 1 base from V and 3 bases from J, leaving 10 bases between.

This clonotype has a handful of counts. The chain joins TRBV9 to TRBJ1-2, with D unresolved. Trimming shortened V by 0 bases and J by 7 bases, and 13 bases separated the two germline ends. Germline loops: CDR1 SGDLS, CDR2 YYNGEE. This CDR3 is built from 14 residues. The CDR3 here is CASSVESLLGGYTF. The CDR3 coding sequence is TGTGCCAGCAGCGTAGAGAGCCTCTTGGGTGGCTACACCTTC.

The chain links TRBV6-6 to TRBJ2-5; D might be TRBD2 (6 bases). This CDR3 is 13 amino acids long. V was pared by 6 bases and J by 7 bases, with 15 bases between. Germline values: CDR1 MNHNY, CDR2 SVGAGI (reference sequence). CDR3 nucleotide sequence: TGTGCCAGCAGAGAGAGTCGGGGGTTGACCCAGTACTTC. Its protein product is CASRESRGLTQYF.

The V call is TRBV2, the J call TRBJ2-7, with TRBD2 as a possible D gene (5 bases). Trimming took 6 bases from V and 2 from J, leaving 14 bases between them. CDR1 is SNHLY and CDR2 is FYNNEI in the germline V gene. The length of the CDR3 is 14 residues. The CDR3 DNA sequence: TGTGCCAGCAGCGGGAACCAGGATGCCTACGAGCAGTACTTC. This translates into CASSGNQDAYEQYF. The complete variable domain, with remaining parts taken from reference TRBV2 and TRBJ2-7, reads EPEVTQTPSHQVTQMGQEVILRCVPISNHLYFYWYRQILGQKVEFLVSFYNNEISEKSEIFDDQFSVERPDGSNFTLKIRSTKLEDSAMYFCASSGNQDAYEQYFGPGTRLTVT.

The chain has TRBV4-3 and TRBJ2-1; 10 nucleotides agree with TRBD2. Trimming cost V 0 bases and J 16 bases; bases outside gene matches: 9. The CDR3 runs to 14 residues. Germline V gene sequence: CDR1 LGHNA, CDR2 YSLEER. CDR3 region: CASSQDALAGMRFF. As DNA, the CDR3 is TGCGCCAGCAGCCAAGATGCACTAGCGGGAATGCGATTCTTC.

In this sample, this clonotype turned up a few times. The chain uses TRBV7-9 and TRBJ2-1; 14 bases line up with TRBD2. CDR3 length equals 17 residues. V shed 5 bases, J shed 2 bases, and the junction held 5 bases outside the gene matches. Germline V gene sequence: CDR1 SEHNR, CDR2 FQNEAQ (reference sequence). The DNA for the CDR3 is TGTGCCAGCAGCCCGGGACTAGCGGGGGAACCCTACAATGAGCAGTTCTTC. It is translated as CASSPGLAGEPYNEQFF.

This clonotype was counted only a few times. The gene calls are TRBV28 and TRBJ2-2; D ambiguous. This CDR3 is built from 16 residues. The germline V gene encodes CDR1 MDHEN and CDR2 SYDVKM. Trimming shortened V by 3 bases and J by 6 bases, and 17 bases separated the two germline ends. The CDR3 region has the DNA TGTGCCAGCAGTTTGTGGAGTAGCAGTTATTCCGGGGAGCTGTTTTTT. Translation gives CASSLWSSSYSGELFF.

The CDR3 DNA follows: TGCGCCAGCAGCTTGGTGGGGGACGGCTACGAGCAGTACTTC. Encoded protein: CASSLVGDGYEQYF. This chain uses TRBV5-1 with TRBJ2-7; TRBD1 or TRBD2 may be the D gene (5 bases each). The CDR3 extends over 14 amino acids. V was pared by 0 bases and J by 3 bases, with 10 bases between. Germline lookup yields CDR1 SGHRS and CDR2 YFSETQ.